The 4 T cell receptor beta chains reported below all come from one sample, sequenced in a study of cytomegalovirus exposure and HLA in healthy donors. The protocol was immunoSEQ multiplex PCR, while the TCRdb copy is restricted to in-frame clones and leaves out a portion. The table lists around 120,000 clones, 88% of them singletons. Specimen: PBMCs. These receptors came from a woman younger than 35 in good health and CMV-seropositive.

The CDR3 reads CASSGLPNTGELFF. The CDR3 DNA follows: TGTGCCAGTAGTGGACTTCCGAACACCGGGGAGCTGTTTTTT. The chain employs TRBV19 and TRBJ2-2, with TRBD2 as a possible D gene (5 bases). Germline lookup yields CDR1 LNHDA and CDR2 SQIVND (reference sequence). V shed 5 bases and J shed 0 bases, with 7 bases lying between them. The CDR3 contains 14 residues. Looking up the rest from reference TRBV19 and TRBJ2-2 gives the full variable domain: DGGITQSPKYLFRKEGQNVTLSCEQNLNHDAMYWYRQDPGQGLRLIYYSQIVNDFQKGDIAEGYSVSREKKESFPLTVTSAQKNPTAFYLCASSGLPNTGELFFGEGSRLTVL.

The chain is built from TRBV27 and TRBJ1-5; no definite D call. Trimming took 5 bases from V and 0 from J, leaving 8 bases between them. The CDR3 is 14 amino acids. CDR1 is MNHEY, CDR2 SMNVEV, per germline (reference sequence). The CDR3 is CASSTLVSNQPQHF. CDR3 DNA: TGTGCCAGCAGTACGTTAGTTAGCAATCAGCCCCAGCATTTT.

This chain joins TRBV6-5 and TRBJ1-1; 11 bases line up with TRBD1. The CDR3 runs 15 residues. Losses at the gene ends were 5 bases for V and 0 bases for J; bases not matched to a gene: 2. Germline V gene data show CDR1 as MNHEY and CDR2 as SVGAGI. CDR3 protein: CASSPGQGVNTEAFF. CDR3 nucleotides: TGTGCCAGCAGTCCGGGACAGGGGGTGAACACTGAAGCTTTCTTT.

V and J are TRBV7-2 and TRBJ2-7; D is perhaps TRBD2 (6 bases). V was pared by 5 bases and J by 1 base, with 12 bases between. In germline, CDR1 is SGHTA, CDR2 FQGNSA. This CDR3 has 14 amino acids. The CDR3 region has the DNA TGTGCCAGCAGCCCTATGGGGGGTTCCTACGAGCAGTACTTC. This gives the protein CASSPMGGSYEQYF.